Sequencing of this T cell receptor (beta chain) was carried out in a study of cytomegalovirus exposure and HLA in healthy donors. Primers: 60 Vbeta forward and 13 Jbeta reverse. Libraries were prepared by immunoSEQ multiplex PCR; TCRdb keeps only in-frame clonotypes and omits some of them. The sample carries over 70,000 clones, less than 75% recorded once. Findings and caveats of the study: Cytomegalovirus association was assigned to approximately 160 TCR beta chains. Across donors, presence/absence analyses took sequencing depth to be roughly uniform. Owing to their indistinguishability, certain V segments, notably TRBV6-2 and TRBV6-3, were excluded. When a later analysis compared HLA-associated TCR beta chains with equally common others, the HLA-associated chains turned out to be more clonally expanded and to have lower generation probabilities.

Trimming removed 3 bases at V and 1 base at J, with 10 bases between. The germline V gene encodes CDR1 LGHNA and CDR2 YNFKEQ. CDR3 length: 15 residues. As concerns this clone: Antigen: not known.

The rearrangement links TRBV4-2 to TRBJ2-1; D possibly corresponds to TRBD2 (5 bases). The sequenced sample was PBMCs. The sequence was obtained from a man aged 25 to 40 in good health and CMV-seronegative. The CDR3: CASSQSRGSYNEQFF. Written as DNA, the CDR3 is TGTGCCAGCAGCCAGTCCCGGGGTTCCTACAATGAGCAGTTCTTC.